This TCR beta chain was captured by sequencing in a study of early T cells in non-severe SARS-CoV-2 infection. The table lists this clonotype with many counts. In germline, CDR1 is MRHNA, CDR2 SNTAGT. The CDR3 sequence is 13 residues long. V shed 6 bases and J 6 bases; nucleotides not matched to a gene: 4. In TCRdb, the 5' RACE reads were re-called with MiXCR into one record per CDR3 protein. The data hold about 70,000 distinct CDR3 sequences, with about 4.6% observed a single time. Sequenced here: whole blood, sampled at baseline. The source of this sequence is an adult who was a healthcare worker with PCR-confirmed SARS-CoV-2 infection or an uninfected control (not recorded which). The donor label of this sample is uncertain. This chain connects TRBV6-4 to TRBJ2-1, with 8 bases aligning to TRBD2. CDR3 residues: CASSPGTSNEQFF. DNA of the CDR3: TGTGCCAGCAGCCCCGGGACTAGCAATGAGCAGTTCTTC.